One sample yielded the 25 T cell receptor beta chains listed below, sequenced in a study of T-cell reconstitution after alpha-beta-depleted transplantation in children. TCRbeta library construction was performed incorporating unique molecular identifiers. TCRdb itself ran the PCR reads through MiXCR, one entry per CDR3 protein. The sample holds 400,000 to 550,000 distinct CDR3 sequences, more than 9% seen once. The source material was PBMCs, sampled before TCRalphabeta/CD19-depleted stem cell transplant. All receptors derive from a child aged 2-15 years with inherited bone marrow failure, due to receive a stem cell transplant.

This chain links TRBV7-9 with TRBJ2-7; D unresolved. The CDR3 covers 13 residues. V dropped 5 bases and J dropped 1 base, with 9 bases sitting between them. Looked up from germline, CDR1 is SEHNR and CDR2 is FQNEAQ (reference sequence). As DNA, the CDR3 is TGTGCCAGCAGCCGTCCAGGTTCCTACGAGCAGTACTTC. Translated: CASSRPGSYEQYF.

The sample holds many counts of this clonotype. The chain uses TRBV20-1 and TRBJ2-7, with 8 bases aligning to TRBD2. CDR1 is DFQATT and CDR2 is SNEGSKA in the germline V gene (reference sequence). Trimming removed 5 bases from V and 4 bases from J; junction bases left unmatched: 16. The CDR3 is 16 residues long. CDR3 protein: CSADPRGSGRRYEQYF. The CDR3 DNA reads TGCAGTGCTGACCCTCGTGGGAGCGGGAGAAGATACGAGCAGTACTTC.

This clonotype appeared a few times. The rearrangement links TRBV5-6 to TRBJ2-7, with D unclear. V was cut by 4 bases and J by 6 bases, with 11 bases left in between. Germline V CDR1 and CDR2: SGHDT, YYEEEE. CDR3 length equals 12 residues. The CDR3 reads CASSPQSGEQYF. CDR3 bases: TGTGCCAGCAGCCCCCAGAGTGGCGAGCAGTACTTC.

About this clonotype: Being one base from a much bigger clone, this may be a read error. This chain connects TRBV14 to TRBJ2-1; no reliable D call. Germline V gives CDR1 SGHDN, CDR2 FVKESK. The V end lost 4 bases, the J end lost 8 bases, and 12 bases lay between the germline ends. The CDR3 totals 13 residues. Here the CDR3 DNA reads TGTGCCAGCAGCCGAACCCGGGCTTATGAGCAGTTCTTC. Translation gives CASSRTRAYEQFF.

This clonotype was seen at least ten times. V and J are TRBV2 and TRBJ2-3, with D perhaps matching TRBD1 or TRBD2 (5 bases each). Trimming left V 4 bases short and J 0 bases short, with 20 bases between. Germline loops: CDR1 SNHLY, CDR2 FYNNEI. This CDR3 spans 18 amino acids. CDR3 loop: CASSGDPIGYSSTDTQYF. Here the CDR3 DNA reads TGTGCCAGCAGTGGGGACCCGATTGGATATTCTAGCACAGATACGCAGTATTTT. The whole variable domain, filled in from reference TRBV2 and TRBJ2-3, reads EPEVTQTPSHQVTQMGQEVILRCVPISNHLYFYWYRQILGQKVEFLVSFYNNEISEKSEIFDDQFSVERPDGSNFTLKIRSTKLEDSAMYFCASSGDPIGYSSTDTQYFGPGTRLTVL.

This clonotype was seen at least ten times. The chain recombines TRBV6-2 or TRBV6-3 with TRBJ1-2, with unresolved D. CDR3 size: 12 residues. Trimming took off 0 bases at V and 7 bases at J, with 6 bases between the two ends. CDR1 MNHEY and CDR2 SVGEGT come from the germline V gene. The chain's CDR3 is CASSYSIGGYTF. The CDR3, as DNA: TGTGCCAGCAGTTACTCCATAGGTGGCTACACCTTC.

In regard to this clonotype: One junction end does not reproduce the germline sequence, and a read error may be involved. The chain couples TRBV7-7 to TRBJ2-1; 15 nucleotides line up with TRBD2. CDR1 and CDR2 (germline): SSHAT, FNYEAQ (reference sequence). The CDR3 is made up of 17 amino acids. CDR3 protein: CASSPRARTSGRGEQFF. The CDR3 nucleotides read TGTGCTAGCAGCCCCAGAGCGCGGACTAGCGGGAGGGGGGAGCAGTTCTTC.

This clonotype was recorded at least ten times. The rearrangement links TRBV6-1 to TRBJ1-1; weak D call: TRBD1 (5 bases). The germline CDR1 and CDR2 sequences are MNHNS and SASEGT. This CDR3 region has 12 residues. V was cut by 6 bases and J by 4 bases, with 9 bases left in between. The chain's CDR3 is CASRQVLTEAFF. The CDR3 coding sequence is TGTGCCAGCAGACAGGTCCTCACTGAAGCTTTCTTT.

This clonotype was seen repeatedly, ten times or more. CDR3 in DNA: TGTGCCAGCAGTTTGTATCCGAACACCGGGGAGCTGTTTTTT. Protein product: CASSLYPNTGELFF. The chain joins TRBV12-3 or TRBV12-4 to TRBJ2-2; D is uncertain. This CDR3 is 14 amino acids long. Deletions cut 3 bases from V and 0 bases from J, with 5 bases between.

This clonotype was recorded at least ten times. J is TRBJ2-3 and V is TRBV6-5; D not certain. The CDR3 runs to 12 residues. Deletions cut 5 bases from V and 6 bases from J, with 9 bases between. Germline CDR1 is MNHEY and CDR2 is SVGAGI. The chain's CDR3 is CASSHDMDTQYF. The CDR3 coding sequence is TGTGCCAGCAGTCACGATATGGATACGCAGTATTTT.

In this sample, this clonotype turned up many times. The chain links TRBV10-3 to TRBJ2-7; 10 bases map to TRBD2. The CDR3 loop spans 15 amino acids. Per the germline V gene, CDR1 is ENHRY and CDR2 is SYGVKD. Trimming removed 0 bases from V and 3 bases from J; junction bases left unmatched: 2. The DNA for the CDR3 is TGTGCCATCAGTGAGTCGAGGACTAGCGGCTACGAGCAGTACTTC. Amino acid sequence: CAISESRTSGYEQYF.

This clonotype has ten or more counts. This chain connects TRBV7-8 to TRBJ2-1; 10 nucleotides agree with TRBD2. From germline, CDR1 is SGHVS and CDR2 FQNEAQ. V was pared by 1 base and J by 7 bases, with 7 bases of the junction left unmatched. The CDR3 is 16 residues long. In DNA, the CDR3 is TGTGCCAGCAGCTTAGAATCTAGCGGGAGTAGAAATGAGCAGTTCTTC. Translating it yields CASSLESSGSRNEQFF.

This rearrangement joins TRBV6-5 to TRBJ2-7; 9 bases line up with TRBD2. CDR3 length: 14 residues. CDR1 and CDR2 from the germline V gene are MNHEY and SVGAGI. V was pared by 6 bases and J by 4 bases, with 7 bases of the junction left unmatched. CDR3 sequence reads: CASRLAGAEYEQYF. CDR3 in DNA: TGTGCCAGCAGGTTAGCGGGAGCAGAGTACGAGCAGTACTTC.

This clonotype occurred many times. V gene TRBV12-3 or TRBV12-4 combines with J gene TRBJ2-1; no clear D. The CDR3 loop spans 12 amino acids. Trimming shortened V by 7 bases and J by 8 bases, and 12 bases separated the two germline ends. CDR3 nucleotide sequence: TGTGCCAGCACCCTCCTAGGCCATGAGCAGTTCTTC. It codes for CASTLLGHEQFF.

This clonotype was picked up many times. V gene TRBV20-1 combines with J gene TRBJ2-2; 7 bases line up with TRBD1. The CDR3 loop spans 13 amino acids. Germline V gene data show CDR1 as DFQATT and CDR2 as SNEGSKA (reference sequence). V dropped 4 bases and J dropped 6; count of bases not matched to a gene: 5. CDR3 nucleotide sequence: TGCAGTGCTAAGTTGCAGGGGGCCGGGGAGCTGTTTTTT. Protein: CSAKLQGAGELFF.

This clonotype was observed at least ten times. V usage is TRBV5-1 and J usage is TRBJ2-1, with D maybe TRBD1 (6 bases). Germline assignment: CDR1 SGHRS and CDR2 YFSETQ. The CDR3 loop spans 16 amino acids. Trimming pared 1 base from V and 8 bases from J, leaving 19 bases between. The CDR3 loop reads CASSLPRDTYTHEQFF. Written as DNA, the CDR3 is TGCGCCAGCAGCTTGCCCCGGGACACGTACACACATGAGCAGTTCTTC. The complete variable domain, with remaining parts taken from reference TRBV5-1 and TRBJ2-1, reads KAGVTQTPRYLIKTRGQQVTLSCSPISGHRSVSWYQQTPGQGLQFLFEYFSETQRNKGNFPGRFSGRQFSNSRSEMNVSTLELGDSALYLCASSLPRDTYTHEQFFGPGTRLTVL.

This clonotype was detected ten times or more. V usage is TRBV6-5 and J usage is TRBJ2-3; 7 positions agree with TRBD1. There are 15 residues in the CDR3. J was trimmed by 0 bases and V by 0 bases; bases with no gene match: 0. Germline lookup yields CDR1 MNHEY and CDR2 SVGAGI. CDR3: CASSYSGQSTDTQYF. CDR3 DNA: TGTGCCAGCAGTTACTCGGGACAGAGCACAGATACGCAGTATTTT.

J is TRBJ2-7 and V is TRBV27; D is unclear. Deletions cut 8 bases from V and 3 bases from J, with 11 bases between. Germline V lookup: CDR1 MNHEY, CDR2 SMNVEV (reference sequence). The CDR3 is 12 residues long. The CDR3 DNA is TGTGCCAGCCCCTGTCTAGGCTACGAGCAGTACTTC. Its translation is CASPCLGYEQYF.

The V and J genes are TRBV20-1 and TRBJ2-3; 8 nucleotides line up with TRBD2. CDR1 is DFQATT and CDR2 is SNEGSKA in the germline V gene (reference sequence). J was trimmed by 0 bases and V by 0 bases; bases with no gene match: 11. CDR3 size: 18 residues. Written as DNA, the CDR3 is TGCAGTGCTAGAGATTTTAAGGCGGCTAGCGGGAGCACAGATACGCAGTATTTT. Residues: CSARDFKAASGSTDTQYF.

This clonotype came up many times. The DNA for the CDR3 is TGTGCCAGCAGCTTCGTAGGGAGAGGGACCGGGGAGCTGTTTTTT. Protein: CASSFVGRGTGELFF. The chain carries TRBV7-2 and TRBJ2-2; a weak D match, TRBD2 (5 bases). The germline gives CDR1 SGHTA, CDR2 FQGNSA. The CDR3 is 15 residues long. V gave up 3 bases and J gave up 5 bases, with 13 bases separating them.

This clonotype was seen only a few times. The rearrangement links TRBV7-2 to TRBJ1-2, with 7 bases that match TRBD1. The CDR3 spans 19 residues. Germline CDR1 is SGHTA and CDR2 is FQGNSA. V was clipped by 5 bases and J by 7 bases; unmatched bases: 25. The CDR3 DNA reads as TGTGCCAGCAGCCCAAAACCGTGGGGACAGAGGAAACTACGAGGTGGCTACACCTTC. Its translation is CASSPKPWGQRKLRGGYTF.

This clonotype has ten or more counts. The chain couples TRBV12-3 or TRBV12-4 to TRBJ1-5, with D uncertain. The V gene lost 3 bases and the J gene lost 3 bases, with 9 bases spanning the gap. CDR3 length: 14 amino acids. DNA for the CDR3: TGTGCCAGCAGTTTCTCGGGATTCAATCAGCCCCAGCATTTT. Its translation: CASSFSGFNQPQHF.

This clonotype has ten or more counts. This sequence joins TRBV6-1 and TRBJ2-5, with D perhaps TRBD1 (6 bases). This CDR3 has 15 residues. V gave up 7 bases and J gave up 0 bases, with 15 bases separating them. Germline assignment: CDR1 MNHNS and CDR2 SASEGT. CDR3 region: CASTRDTFYQETQYF. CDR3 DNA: TGTGCCAGCACCCGGGACACTTTTTACCAAGAGACCCAGTACTTC.

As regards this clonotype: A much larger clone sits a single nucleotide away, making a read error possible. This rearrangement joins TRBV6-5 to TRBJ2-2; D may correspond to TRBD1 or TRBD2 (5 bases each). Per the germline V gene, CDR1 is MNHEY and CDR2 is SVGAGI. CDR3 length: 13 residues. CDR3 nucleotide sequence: TGTGCCAGCAGTTACGGTCGTCCCGGGGACCTGTTTTTT. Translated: CASSYGRPGDLFF.

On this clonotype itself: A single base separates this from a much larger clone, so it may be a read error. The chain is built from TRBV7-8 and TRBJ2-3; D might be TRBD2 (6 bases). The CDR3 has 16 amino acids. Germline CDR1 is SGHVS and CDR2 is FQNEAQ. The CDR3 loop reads CPSSLFPFGGGDTQYF. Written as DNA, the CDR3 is TGTCCCAGCAGCTTATTCCCATTCGGGGGAGGAGATACGCAGTATTTT.